The rows below give T cell receptor beta chains drawn from one sample of a study of shared clonotypes between healthy human individuals. Only in-frame clones appear in the TCRdb table, and some are missing; sequencing was by immunoSEQ multiplex PCR. The repertoire consists of around 1.9 million clones, with approximately 94% occurring once and the leading ten covering about 1.8%. Sample: naive CD8+ T cells from PBMCs. The source of these receptors is a man aged 18 to 30 in good health. Some clones in this sample may be carry-over from other donors' samples. The CDR3 runs from the conserved cysteine through the conserved F or W. Each record gives: V gene, clone size, J gene, D gene, CDR3 DNA, CDR3 protein. D genes are given only for firm matches. Only some rows state a clone size, as once, few, many or a class for expanded clones.

TRBV5-6	NA	TRBJ2-7	TRBD2	TGTGCCAGCAGCTCGGGCGGGGGCTACGAGCAGTACTTC	CASSSGGGYEQYF
TRBV28	NA	TRBJ1-6	TRBD1	TGTGCCAGCAGTTTATCCTTTAGACAGGGGAATTCACCCCTCCACTTT	CASSLSFRQGNSPLHF
TRBV27	NA	TRBJ2-2	TRBD2	TGTGCCAGCAGTTTCGAGCGGGAAACCGGGGAGCTGTTTTTT	CASSFERETGELFF
TRBV7-6	NA	TRBJ2-1	NA	TGTGCCAGCAGCGGCCGGGACTCCAGTGAGCAGTTCTTC	CASSGRDSSEQFF
TRBV19	NA	TRBJ1-2	TRBD1	TGTGCCAGTAGTATCGGGACAGGGGGTCAGTATGGCTACACCTTC	CASSIGTGGQYGYTF
TRBV11-2	NA	TRBJ2-5	NA	TGTGCCAGCAGCGTAACAGGGTTCGAGACCCAGTACTTC	CASSVTGFETQYF
TRBV28	few	TRBJ2-2	NA	TGTGCCAGCAGTTTTTATCTCGGGGAGCTGTTTTTT	CASSFYLGELFF
TRBV27	NA	TRBJ2-2	TRBD2	TGTGCCAGCAGTTCCCCCGGGACTAGCGGGACCGGGGAGCTGTTTTTT	CASSSPGTSGTGELFF
TRBV21-1	NA	TRBJ1-2	NA	TGTGCCAGCAGCAAAGGAAAGAATACCTATGGCTACACCTTC	CASSKGKNTYGYTF
TRBV4-2	NA	TRBJ2-1	NA	TGTGCCAGCAGAGCCATATTCCGGGGGAGGAACAATGAGCAGTTCTTC	CASRAIFRGRNNEQFF